This TCR beta chain was documented in a study of radiation and T cells in renal cell carcinoma. Across the study: Nephrectomy followed 15 Gy stereotactic body radiation by 4 weeks.

Study-wide findings and caveats: Top tumor clonotypes rose in blood 2 weeks post-radiation, then contracted.

Time point described: blood 2 weeks post-SBRT. Sample treatment: 15 Gy SBRT to primary tumor, nephrectomy 4 weeks later. After SBRT, blood was collected at 2 and 4 weeks, plus baseline. The tumor was a clear cell renal cell carcinoma. The CDR3 extends over 15 amino acids. Germline loops: CDR1 SGHRS, CDR2 YFSETQ. V lost 5 bases and J 1 base, leaving 16 bases between the germline ends. About this clone: Its cognate antigen is unknown.

Repertoires were generated with immunoSEQ multiplex PCR, while TCRdb's copy carries only in-frame clones and drops some. The table has 150,000 to 190,000 clones, around 90% seen once. The receptor comes from a woman aged 50 to 60 with renal cell carcinoma. The rearrangement links TRBV5-1 to TRBJ2-7, with D possibly being TRBD1 or TRBD2 (6 bases each). This specimen consisted of blood, obtained from a patient whose treatment included radiotherapy and nephrectomy. This CDR3 reads CASSQVRGPSYEQYF. CDR3 nucleotide sequence: TGCGCCAGCAGTCAAGTACGGGGGCCGTCCTACGAGCAGTACTTC. The variable domain in full, completed from reference TRBV5-1 and TRBJ2-7, reads KAGVTQTPRYLIKTRGQQVTLSCSPISGHRSVSWYQQTPGQGLQFLFEYFSETQRNKGNFPGRFSGRQFSNSRSEMNVSTLELGDSALYLCASSQVRGPSYEQYFGPGTRLTVT.